Listed below are T cell receptor beta chains from one sample, sequenced in a study of blood T cell repertoires in COVID-19. Some clones are missing from TCRdb's copy, which holds only in-frame ones; the method was immunoSEQ multiplex PCR. The sample includes 90,000 to 110,000 clones, just under 90% of them seen just once. The sequencing input was peripheral blood. Receptors originate from a human donor in a cohort sampled during active COVID-19. Each CDR3 is given with its conserved first and last residue. The order of the fields is CDR3 length, clone size, J gene, V gene, D gene, CDR3 protein, CDR3 DNA. D genes are given only for firm matches. Clone size is stated in some rows and not others, as once, few, many or a class when expanded.

11,-,TRBJ2-7,TRBV11-2,-,CASSYKDRIYF,TGTGCCAGCAGCTACAAAGACAGGATCTACTTC
18,-,TRBJ2-2,TRBV27,TRBD2,CASSPTSGTARTPGELFF,TGTGCCAGCAGTCCGACTAGCGGGACGGCTCGAACCCCCGGGGAGCTGTTTTTT
18,-,TRBJ1-4,TRBV9,TRBD1,CASSQGNRQGAFNEKLFF,TGTGCCAGCAGTCAAGGGAACCGTCAGGGGGCGTTTAATGAAAAACTGTTTTTT
13,-,TRBJ2-7,TRBV20-1,-,CSASLQSGYEQYF,TGCAGTGCTAGTCTCCAGAGCGGATACGAGCAGTACTTC
12,-,TRBJ2-1,TRBV10-3,TRBD2,CAIGGGYNEQFF,TGTGCCATCGGCGGGGGGTACAATGAGCAGTTCTTC
16,-,TRBJ2-5,TRBV28,TRBD2,CASRAAKRGLQETQYF,TGTGCCAGCAGGGCCGCTAAGCGGGGGTTACAAGAGACCCAGTACTTC
13,-,TRBJ2-7,TRBV28,-,CASSPPGTLEQYF,TGTGCCAGCAGTCCACCGGGGACTCTCGAGCAGTACTTC
15,-,TRBJ1-3,TRBV5-1,TRBD1,CASSLWDRAGNTIYF,TGCGCCAGCAGCTTGTGGGACAGGGCTGGAAACACCATATATTTT
19,-,TRBJ2-7,TRBV5-4,TRBD2,CASSPRGLAGVLPSYEQYF,TGTGCCAGCAGCCCTCGTGGACTAGCGGGGGTACTACCCTCCTACGAGCAGTACTTC
14,-,TRBJ2-7,TRBV5-1,-,CASSLQAKSYEQYF,TGCGCCAGCAGCTTACAAGCGAAATCCTACGAGCAGTACTTC
20,-,TRBJ2-2,TRBV27,TRBD2,CASSPRRGLAGVSGTGELFF,TGTGCCAGCAGTCCGCGTAGGGGACTAGCGGGGGTTAGCGGCACCGGGGAGCTGTTTTTT
13,-,TRBJ1-5,TRBV6-5,-,CASSLERDQPQHF,TGTGCCAGCAGTTTAGAGCGGGACCAGCCCCAGCATTTT
16,-,TRBJ1-2,TRBV5-6,TRBD1,CASSVKWGQRSYGYTF,TGTGCCAGCAGCGTCAAATGGGGACAGCGATCATATGGCTACACCTTC
15,-,TRBJ2-1,TRBV5-8,-,CASSLGLSSYNEQFF,TGTGCCAGCAGCTTGGGCCTCAGCTCCTACAATGAGCAGTTCTTC
15,once,TRBJ2-3,TRBV7-2,-,CASSLAGSKEDTQYF,TGTGCCAGCAGCTTAGCCGGTAGCAAAGAAGATACGCAGTATTTT
19,-,TRBJ2-7,TRBV28,TRBD1,CASSLLRGQGRVYSYEQYF,TGTGCCAGCAGTTTATTGAGGGGGCAGGGGCGAGTGTACTCCTACGAGCAGTACTTC
14,-,TRBJ1-2,TRBV6-5,TRBD1,CASRNPGQGVGYTF,TGTGCCAGCAGAAATCCGGGACAGGGTGTTGGCTACACCTTC
14,-,TRBJ1-2,TRBV9,-,CASSSTGSAYGYTF,TGTGCCAGCAGCTCCACAGGGTCGGCCTATGGCTACACCTTC
17,-,TRBJ1-5,TRBV5-8,-,CASSLVAGRGFSKPQHF,TGTGCCAGCAGCTTGGTAGCAGGGAGGGGATTCAGCAAGCCCCAGCATTTT
16,-,TRBJ1-2,TRBV11-3,-,CASSPEGRGNNYGYTF,TGTGCCAGCAGCCCCGAGGGGAGGGGCAATAACTATGGCTACACCTTC
15,-,TRBJ2-3,TRBV3-1/TRBV3-2,-,CASSHGGGGSDTQYF,TGTGCCAGCAGCCATGGAGGGGGCGGGTCAGATACGCAGTATTTT
15,-,TRBJ2-5,TRBV18,TRBD1,CASSSGTGSRETQYF,TGTGCCAGCTCTTCCGGGACAGGGTCTAGGGAGACCCAGTACTTC
16,-,TRBJ2-7,TRBV3-1/TRBV3-2,TRBD1,CASSPPQGVIGYEQYF,TGTGCCAGCAGCCCGCCCCAGGGGGTAATCGGTTACGAGCAGTACTTC
13,-,TRBJ1-5,TRBV5-6,-,CASSLAGDQPQHF,TGTGCCAGCAGCTTGGCAGGGGATCAGCCCCAGCATTTT
15,once,TRBJ2-1,TRBV7-9,TRBD2,CASRGTSGSYNEQFF,TGTGCCAGCAGAGGGACTAGCGGATCTTACAATGAGCAGTTCTTC
17,few,TRBJ2-2,TRBV4-2,TRBD1,CASSPPTGTGGTGELFF,TGTGCCAGCAGCCCTCCTACCGGGACAGGGGGCACCGGGGAGCTGTTTTTT
16,-,TRBJ1-5,TRBV2,TRBD1,CASDPGPRQGGKAQHF,TGTGCCAGCGACCCCGGGCCGCGACAGGGGGGCAAGGCCCAGCATTTT
14,few,TRBJ1-6,TRBV19,TRBD1,CASSIGTGGSPLHF,TGTGCCAGTAGTATAGGCACAGGGGGATCTCCCCTCCACTTT
12,-,TRBJ2-7,TRBV19,-,CASSWGGLEQYF,TGTGCCAGTAGTTGGGGAGGCCTGGAGCAGTACTTC
14,-,TRBJ2-7,TRBV6-1,-,CASSERTLASEQYF,TGTGCCAGCAGTGAGCGGACTTTGGCCTCGGAGCAGTACTTC
14,few,TRBJ1-2,TRBV4-1,-,CASSQDRTSYGYTF,TGCGCCAGCAGCCAAGATCGGACATCGTATGGCTACACCTTC
15,-,TRBJ1-3,TRBV11-3,-,CASSLWALSGNTIYF,TGTGCCAGCAGCTTATGGGCACTCTCTGGAAACACCATATATTTT
15,-,TRBJ1-1,TRBV3-1/TRBV3-2,TRBD1,CASSRWDSQNTEAFF,TGTGCCAGCAGCCGATGGGACAGCCAGAACACTGAAGCTTTCTTT
16,-,TRBJ2-5,TRBV2,-,CASSDWQGRNQETQYF,TGTGCCAGCAGTGATTGGCAGGGGAGAAACCAAGAGACCCAGTACTTC
16,-,TRBJ2-1,TRBV4-2,TRBD2,CASSHRSGDLYNEQFF,TGTGCCAGCAGCCACCGAAGCGGGGACCTCTACAATGAGCAGTTCTTC
15,once,TRBJ2-3,TRBV6-5,TRBD2,CASSTLAGDADTQYF,TGTGCCAGCAGTACTTTAGCGGGAGACGCTGATACGCAGTATTTT
15,-,TRBJ1-4,TRBV9,-,CASSPRGRGGEKLFF,TGTGCCAGCAGCCCACGGGGACGGGGAGGTGAAAAACTGTTTTTT
18,-,TRBJ2-5,TRBV4-3,TRBD2,CASSQDLAGTSGLETQYF,TGCGCCAGCAGCCAAGATCTCGCCGGGACTAGCGGGCTAGAGACCCAGTACTTC
12,-,TRBJ2-7,TRBV5-6,-,CASSSGLYEQYF,TGTGCCAGCAGCTCGGGACTTTACGAGCAGTACTTC
14,-,TRBJ2-7,TRBV9,TRBD2,CASSPGRRLYEQYF,TGTGCCAGCAGCCCCGGGAGGAGACTGTACGAGCAGTACTTC
15,-,TRBJ1-3,TRBV6-5,-,CASSRGRGTGNTIYF,TGTGCCAGCAGTCGGGGCAGGGGTACTGGAAACACCATATATTTT
16,-,TRBJ2-2,TRBV6-1,TRBD2,CASSDGGGRVTGELFF,TGTGCCAGCAGTGACGGGGGGGGGCGTGTCACCGGGGAGCTGTTTTTT
13,-,TRBJ2-7,TRBV5-6,TRBD1,CASSGQDSYEQYF,TGTGCCAGCTCGGGACAGGACTCCTACGAGCAGTACTTC